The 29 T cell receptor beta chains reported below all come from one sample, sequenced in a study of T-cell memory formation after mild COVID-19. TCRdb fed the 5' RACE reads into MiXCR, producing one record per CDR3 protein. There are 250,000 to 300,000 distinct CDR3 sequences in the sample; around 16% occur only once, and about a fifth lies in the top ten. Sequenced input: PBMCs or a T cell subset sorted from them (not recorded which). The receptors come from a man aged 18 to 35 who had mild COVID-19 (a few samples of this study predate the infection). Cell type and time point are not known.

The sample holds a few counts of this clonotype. CDR3 residues: CSAKFQETQYF. The CDR3 nucleotides read TGCAGTGCCAAATTCCAAGAGACCCAGTACTTC. This chain joins TRBV20-1 and TRBJ2-5, with no clear D. Germline V CDR1 and CDR2: DFQATT, SNEGSKA (reference sequence). This CDR3 contains 11 residues. V lost 6 bases to trimming and J lost 1 base, with 6 bases between them.

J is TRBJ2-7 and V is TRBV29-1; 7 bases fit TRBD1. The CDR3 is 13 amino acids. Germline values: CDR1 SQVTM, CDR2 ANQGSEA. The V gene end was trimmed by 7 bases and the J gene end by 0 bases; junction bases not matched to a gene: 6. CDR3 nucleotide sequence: TGCAGCGGCCGGGACAGCGCCTCCTACGAGCAGTACTTC. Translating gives CSGRDSASYEQYF.

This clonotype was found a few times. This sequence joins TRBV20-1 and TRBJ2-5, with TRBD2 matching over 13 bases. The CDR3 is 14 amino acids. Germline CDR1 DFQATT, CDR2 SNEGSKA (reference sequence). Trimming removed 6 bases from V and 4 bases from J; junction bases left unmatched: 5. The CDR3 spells CSAAGLAGVETQYF. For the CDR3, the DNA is TGCAGTGCAGCAGGACTAGCGGGGGTAGAGACCCAGTACTTC.

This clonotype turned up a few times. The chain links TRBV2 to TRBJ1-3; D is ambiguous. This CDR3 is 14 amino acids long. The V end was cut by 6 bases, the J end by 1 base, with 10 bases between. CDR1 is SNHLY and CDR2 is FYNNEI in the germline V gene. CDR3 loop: CASRVMPSGNTIYF. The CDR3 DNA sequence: TGTGCCAGCAGGGTGATGCCTTCTGGAAACACCATATATTTT.

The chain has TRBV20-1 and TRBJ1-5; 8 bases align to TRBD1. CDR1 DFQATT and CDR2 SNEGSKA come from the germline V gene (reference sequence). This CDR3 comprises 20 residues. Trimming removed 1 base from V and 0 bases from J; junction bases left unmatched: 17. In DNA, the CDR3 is TGCAGTGCTAGAGTCCTCAGGAGGACAGGGATGTCCCCTAGCAATCAGCCCCAGCATTTT. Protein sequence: CSARVLRRTGMSPSNQPQHF.

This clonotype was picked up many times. This CDR3 is CASSWSGGPSYEQYF. CDR3 DNA: TGTGCCAGCAGCTGGAGCGGGGGCCCCTCCTACGAGCAGTACTTC. The rearrangement uses TRBV7-2 and TRBJ2-7, with 8 bases aligning to TRBD2. Germline V gene lookup returns CDR1 SGHTA and CDR2 FQGNSA. The CDR3 totals 15 residues. V was pared by 4 bases and J by 0 bases, with 5 bases of the junction left unmatched.

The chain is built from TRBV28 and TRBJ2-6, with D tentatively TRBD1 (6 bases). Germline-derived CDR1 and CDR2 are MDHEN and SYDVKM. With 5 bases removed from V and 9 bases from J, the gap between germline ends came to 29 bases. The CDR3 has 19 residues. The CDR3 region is CASSRGQGPYRDQGNVLTF. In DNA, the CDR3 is TGTGCCAGCAGTAGAGGTCAGGGGCCCTACAGAGATCAGGGCAACGTCCTGACTTTC. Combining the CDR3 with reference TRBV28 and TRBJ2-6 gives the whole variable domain DVKVTQSSRYLVKRTGEKVFLECVQDMDHENMFWYRQDPGLGLRLIYFSYDVKMKEKGDIPEGYSVSREKKERFSLILESASTNQTSMYLCASSRGQGPYRDQGNVLTFGAGSRLTVL.

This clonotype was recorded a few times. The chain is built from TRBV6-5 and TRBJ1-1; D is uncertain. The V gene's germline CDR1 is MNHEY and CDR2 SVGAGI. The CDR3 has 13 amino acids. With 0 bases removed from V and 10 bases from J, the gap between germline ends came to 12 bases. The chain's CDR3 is CASSYSNGFGAFF. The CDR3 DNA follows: TGTGCCAGCAGTTACTCGAATGGGTTTGGAGCTTTCTTT.

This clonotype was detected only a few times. In DNA, the CDR3 is TGCGCCAGCAGCTTGGCGGAATGGCGGGGGGGCCGTGCCGATACGCAGTATTTT. It encodes CASSLAEWRGGRADTQYF. The rearrangement links TRBV5-1 to TRBJ2-3; 9 positions match TRBD2. J gave up 6 bases and V 0 bases, and 14 bases lay outside the gene matches. This CDR3 has 18 amino acids. Germline CDR1 SGHRS, CDR2 YFSETQ.

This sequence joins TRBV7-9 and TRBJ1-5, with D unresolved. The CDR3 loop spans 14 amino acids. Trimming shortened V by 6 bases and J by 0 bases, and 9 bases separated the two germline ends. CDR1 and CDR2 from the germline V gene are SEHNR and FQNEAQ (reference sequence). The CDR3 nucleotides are TGTGCCAGCAGGGGTGGAGATAGCAATCAGCCCCAGCATTTT. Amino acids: CASRGGDSNQPQHF.

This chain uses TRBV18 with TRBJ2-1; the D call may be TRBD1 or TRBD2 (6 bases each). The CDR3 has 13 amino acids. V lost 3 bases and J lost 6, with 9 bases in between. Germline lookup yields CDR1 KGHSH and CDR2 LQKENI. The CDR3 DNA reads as TGTGCCAGCTCACCCAAGGGGGGCAATGAGCAGTTCTTC. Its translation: CASSPKGGNEQFF.

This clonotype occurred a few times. This chain's CDR3 is CASSHPALKKLFF. CDR3 DNA: TGTGCCAGCAGCCACCCCGCCCTGAAAAAACTGTTTTTT. The chain joins TRBV3-1 to TRBJ1-4; the D is unclear. The CDR3 has 13 amino acids. V lost 3 bases to trimming and J lost 9 bases, with 11 bases between them. CDR1 LGHDT and CDR2 YNNKEL come from the germline V gene (reference sequence).

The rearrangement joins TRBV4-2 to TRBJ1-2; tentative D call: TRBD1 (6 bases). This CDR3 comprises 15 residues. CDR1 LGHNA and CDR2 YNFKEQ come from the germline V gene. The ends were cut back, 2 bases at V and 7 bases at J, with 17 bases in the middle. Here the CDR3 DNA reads TGTGCCAGCAGCCAAAACAGGGACCCCTTTAGTGGCTACACCTTC. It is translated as CASSQNRDPFSGYTF.

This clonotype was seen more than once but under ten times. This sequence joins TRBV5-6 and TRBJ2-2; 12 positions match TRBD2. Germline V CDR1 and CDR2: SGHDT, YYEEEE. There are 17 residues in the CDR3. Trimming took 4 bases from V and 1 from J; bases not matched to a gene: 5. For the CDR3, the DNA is TGTGCCAGCAGCAAACTAGCGGGGGGCCGGAACACCGGGGAGCTGTTTTTT. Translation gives CASSKLAGGRNTGELFF.

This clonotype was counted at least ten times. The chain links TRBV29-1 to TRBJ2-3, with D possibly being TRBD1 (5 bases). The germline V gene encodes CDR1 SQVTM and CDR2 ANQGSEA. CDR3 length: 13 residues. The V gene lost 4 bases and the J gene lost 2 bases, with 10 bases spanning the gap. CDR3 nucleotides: TGCAGCGTTGTGGGGCCTTTCACAGATACGCAGTATTTT. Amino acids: CSVVGPFTDTQYF.

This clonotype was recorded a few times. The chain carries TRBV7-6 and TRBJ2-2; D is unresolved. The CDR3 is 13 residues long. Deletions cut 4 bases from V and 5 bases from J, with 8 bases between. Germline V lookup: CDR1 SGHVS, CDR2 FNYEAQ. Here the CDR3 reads CASSSLSTGELFF. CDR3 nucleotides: TGTGCCAGCAGCTCCCTAAGTACCGGGGAGCTGTTTTTT. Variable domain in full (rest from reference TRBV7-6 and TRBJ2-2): GAGVSQSPRYKVTKRGQDVALRCDPISGHVSLYWYRQALGQGPEFLTYFNYEAQQDKSGLPNDRFSAERPEGSISTLTIQRTEQRDSAMYRCASSSLSTGELFFGEGSRLTVL.

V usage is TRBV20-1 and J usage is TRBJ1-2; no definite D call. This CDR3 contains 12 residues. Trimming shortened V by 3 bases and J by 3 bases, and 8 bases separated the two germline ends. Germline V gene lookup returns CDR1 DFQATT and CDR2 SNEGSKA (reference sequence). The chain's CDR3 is CSARDLYYGYTF. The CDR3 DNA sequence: TGCAGTGCTAGGGACCTTTACTATGGCTACACCTTC.

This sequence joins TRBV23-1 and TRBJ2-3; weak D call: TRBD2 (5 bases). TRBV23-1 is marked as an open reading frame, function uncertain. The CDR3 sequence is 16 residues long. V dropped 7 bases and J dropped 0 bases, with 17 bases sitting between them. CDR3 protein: CASIPAGSYSTDTQYF. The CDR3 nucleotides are TGCGCCAGCATCCCGGCGGGCAGCTACAGCACAGATACGCAGTATTTT.

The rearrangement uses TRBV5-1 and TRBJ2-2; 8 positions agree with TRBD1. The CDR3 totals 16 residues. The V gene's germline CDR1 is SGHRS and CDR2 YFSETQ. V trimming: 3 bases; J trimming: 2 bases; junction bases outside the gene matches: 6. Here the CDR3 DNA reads TGCGCCAGCAGCTATACGACAGGGGTCAACACCGGGGAGCTGTTTTTT. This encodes CASSYTTGVNTGELFF.

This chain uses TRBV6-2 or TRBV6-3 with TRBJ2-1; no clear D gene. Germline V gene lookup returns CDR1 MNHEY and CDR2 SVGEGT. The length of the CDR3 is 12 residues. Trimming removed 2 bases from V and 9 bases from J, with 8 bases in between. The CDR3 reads CASSYRLGEQFF. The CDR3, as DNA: TGTGCCAGCAGTTACCGCTTAGGTGAGCAGTTCTTC.

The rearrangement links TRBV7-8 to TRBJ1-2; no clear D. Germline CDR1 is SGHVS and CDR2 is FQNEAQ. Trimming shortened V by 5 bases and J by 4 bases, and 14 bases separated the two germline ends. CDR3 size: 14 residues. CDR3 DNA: TGTGCCAGCAGCCCCGGGCCCGGGAGCTATGGCTACACCTTC. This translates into CASSPGPGSYGYTF.

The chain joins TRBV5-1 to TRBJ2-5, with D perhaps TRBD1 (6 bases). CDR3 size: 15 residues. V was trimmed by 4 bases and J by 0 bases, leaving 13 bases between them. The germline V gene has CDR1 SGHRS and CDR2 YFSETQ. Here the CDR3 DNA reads TGCGCCAGCAGCGGGACACCCTCGTACCAAGAGACCCAGTACTTC. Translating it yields CASSGTPSYQETQYF.

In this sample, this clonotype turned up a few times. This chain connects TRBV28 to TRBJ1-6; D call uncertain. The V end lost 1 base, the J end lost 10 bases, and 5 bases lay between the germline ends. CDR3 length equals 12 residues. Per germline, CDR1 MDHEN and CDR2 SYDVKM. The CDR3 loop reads CASSLLRSPLHF. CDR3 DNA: TGTGCCAGCAGTTTATTGAGGTCACCCCTCCACTTT.

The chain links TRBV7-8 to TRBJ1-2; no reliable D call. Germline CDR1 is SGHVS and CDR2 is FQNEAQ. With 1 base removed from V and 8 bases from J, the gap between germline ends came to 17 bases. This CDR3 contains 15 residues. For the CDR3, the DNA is TGTGCCAGCAGCTTAGAAGTGGGTCCCCGCGAGGGCTACACCTTC. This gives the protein CASSLEVGPREGYTF.

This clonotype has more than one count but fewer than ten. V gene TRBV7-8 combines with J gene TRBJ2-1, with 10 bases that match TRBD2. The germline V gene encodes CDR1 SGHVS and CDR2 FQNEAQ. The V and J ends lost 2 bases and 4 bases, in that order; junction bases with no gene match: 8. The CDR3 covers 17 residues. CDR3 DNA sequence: TGTGCCAGCAGCTTAAAACTAGCGGGATTCGTGTACAATGAGCAGTTCTTC. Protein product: CASSLKLAGFVYNEQFF. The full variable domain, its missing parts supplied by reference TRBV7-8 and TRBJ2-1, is GAGVSQSPRYKVAKRGQDVALRCDPISGHVSLFWYQQALGQGPEFLTYFQNEAQLDKSGLPSDRFFAERPEGSVSTLKIQRTQQEDSAVYLCASSLKLAGFVYNEQFFGPGTRLTVL.

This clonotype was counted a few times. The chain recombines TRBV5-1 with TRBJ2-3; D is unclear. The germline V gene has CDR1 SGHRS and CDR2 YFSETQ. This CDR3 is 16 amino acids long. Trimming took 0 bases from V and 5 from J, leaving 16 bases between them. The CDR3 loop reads CASSLDSATRKDTQYF. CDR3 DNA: TGCGCCAGCAGCTTGGACTCCGCGACGCGAAAAGATACGCAGTATTTT. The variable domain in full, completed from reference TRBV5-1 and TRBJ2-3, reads KAGVTQTPRYLIKTRGQQVTLSCSPISGHRSVSWYQQTPGQGLQFLFEYFSETQRNKGNFPGRFSGRQFSNSRSEMNVSTLELGDSALYLCASSLDSATRKDTQYFGPGTRLTVL.

CDR3 DNA: TGTGCCAGCACACCCGGGACAGGGGACTATGGCTACACCTTC. This sequence encodes CASTPGTGDYGYTF. This sequence joins TRBV6-1 and TRBJ1-2; 10 bases line up with TRBD1. Germline V CDR1 and CDR2: MNHNS, SASEGT. V dropped 7 bases and J dropped 3; count of bases not matched to a gene: 5. CDR3 size: 14 residues.

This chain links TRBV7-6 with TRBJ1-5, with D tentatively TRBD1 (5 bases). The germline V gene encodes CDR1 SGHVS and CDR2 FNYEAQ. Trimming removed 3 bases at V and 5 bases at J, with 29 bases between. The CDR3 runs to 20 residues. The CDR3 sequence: CASSLEPASTLAGTYQPQHF. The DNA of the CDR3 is TGTGCCAGCAGCTTGGAGCCTGCATCCACCCTTGCAGGGACCTATCAGCCCCAGCATTTT.

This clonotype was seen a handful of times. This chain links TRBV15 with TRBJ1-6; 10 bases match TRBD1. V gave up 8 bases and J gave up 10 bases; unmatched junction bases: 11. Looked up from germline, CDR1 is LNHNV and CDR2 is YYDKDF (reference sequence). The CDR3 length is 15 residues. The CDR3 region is CATHPGQGFWSPLHF. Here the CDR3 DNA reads TGTGCCACCCACCCGGGACAGGGGTTCTGGTCACCCCTCCACTTT. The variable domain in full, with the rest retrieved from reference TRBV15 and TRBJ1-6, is DAMVIQNPRYQVTQFGKPVTLSCSQTLNHNVMYWYQQKSSQAPKLLFHYYDKDFNNEADTPDNFQSRRPNTSFCFLDIRSPGLGDTAMYLCATHPGQGFWSPLHFGNGTRLTVT.